This T cell receptor (beta chain) derives from a study of radiotherapy plus CTLA-4 blockade in lung cancer. TCRdb's table, derived via immunoSEQ multiplex PCR, lists solely in-frame clones and lacks some. Among 50,000 or so clones listed, 65% to 85% were seen once. J lost 4 bases, V lost 9 bases, and 7 bases had no gene match. CDR3 length: 13 residues. Germline lookup yields CDR1 MRHNA and CDR2 SNTAGT. This TCR derives from a human donor with non-small cell lung cancer who had stable disease on radiotherapy plus ipilimumab. The chain links TRBV6-4 to TRBJ1-2, with 8 bases identical to TRBD1. The specimen comprised peripheral blood, sampled from a patient treated with radiotherapy plus ipilimumab. CDR3 protein: CASGRGPGYGYTF. As DNA, the CDR3 is TGTGCCAGTGGCAGGGGGCCCGGCTATGGCTACACCTTC.